This T cell receptor (beta chain) was recorded in a study of radiotherapy plus CTLA-4 blockade in lung cancer. Study results and limitations: Radiotherapy plus ipilimumab was followed by expansion in blood of tumor-derived TCR clones.

CDR1 is KGHSH and CDR2 is LQKENI in the germline V gene. The V and J ends lost 3 bases and 1 base respectively, with 7 bases between them. This CDR3 contains 15 residues. Repertoires were generated with immunoSEQ multiplex PCR, while TCRdb's copy carries only in-frame clones and drops some. The table lists 40,000 to 50,000 clones, roughly 80% of them singletons. Points on this clone: Antigen unknown.

The material sequenced was peripheral blood, taken from a patient treated with radiotherapy plus ipilimumab. This clonotype originated in a human donor with non-small cell lung cancer who had stable disease on radiotherapy plus ipilimumab. The gene calls are TRBV18 and TRBJ2-6; the D is unclear. The CDR3 region is CASSPQASGANVLTF. The CDR3, as DNA: TGTGCCAGCTCACCGCAGGCTTCTGGGGCCAACGTCCTGACTTTC. Variable domain in full (rest from reference TRBV18 and TRBJ2-6): NAGVMQNPRHLVRRRGQEARLRCSPMKGHSHVYWYRQLPEEGLKFMVYLQKENIIDESGMPKERFSAEFPKEGPSILRIQQVVRGDSAAYFCASSPQASGANVLTFGAGSRLTVL.